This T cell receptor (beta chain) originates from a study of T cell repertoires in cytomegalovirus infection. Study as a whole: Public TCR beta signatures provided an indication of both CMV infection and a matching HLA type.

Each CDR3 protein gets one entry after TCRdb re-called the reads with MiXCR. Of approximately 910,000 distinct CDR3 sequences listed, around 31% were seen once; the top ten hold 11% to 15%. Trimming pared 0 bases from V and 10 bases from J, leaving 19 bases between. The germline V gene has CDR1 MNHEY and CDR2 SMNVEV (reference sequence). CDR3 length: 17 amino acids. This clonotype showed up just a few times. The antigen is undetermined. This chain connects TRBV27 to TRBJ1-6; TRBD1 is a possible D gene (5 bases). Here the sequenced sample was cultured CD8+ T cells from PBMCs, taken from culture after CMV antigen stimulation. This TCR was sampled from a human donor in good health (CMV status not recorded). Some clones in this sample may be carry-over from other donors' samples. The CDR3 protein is CASSLSTRILEGSPLHF. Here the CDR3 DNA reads TGTGCCAGCAGTTTATCCACCAGGATTTTAGAGGGGTCACCCCTCCACTTT.